The present T cell receptor beta chain was sequenced within a study of tumor-infiltrating lymphocytes in localized non-small cell lung cancer. Study details: Resected tumor was paired with non-adjacent uninvolved lung from the same patient. Regarding the study as a whole: Only some patients had TCR sequencing, depending on available tissue. No link was found between tumor T-cell fraction and recurrence-free survival. Different pieces of the same tissue went to different assays, confounding technical variation with intratumor heterogeneity.

Sequenced by immunoSEQ multiplex PCR; TCRdb stores in-frame clones only, minus some. The table lists roughly 12,000 clones, 55% to 75% of them singletons. On this clone: The target antigen is unknown.

J was trimmed by 4 bases and V by 1 base; bases with no gene match: 5. The germline V gene encodes CDR1 SNHLY and CDR2 FYNNEI. This CDR3 is 16 amino acids long. Sample: lung tumor tissue. This chain uses TRBV2 with TRBJ2-3; 10 nucleotides align to TRBD2. The sequence was collected from a human donor with non-small cell lung cancer. CDR3 nucleotides: TGTGCCAGCAGTGAAGGCCCTAGCGGGGGTGCAGATACGCAGTATTTT. It yields the protein CASSEGPSGGADTQYF.